Listed below are T cell receptor beta chains from one sample, sequenced in a study of T cell responses to AZD1222 COVID-19 vaccine. Libraries were prepared by immunoSEQ multiplex PCR; TCRdb keeps only in-frame clonotypes and omits some of them. The sample lists about 150,000 clones, about 89% occurring once. The sequences come from peripheral blood, collected 28 days after the second AZD1222 dose. All receptors come from an adult who received the AZD1222 COVID-19 vaccine. Both conserved end residues are part of each CDR3. Fields, in order: D gene, V gene, clone size, J gene, CDR3 DNA, CDR3 protein. A D gene is named only where the DNA matches it firmly. The size of a clone is reported for some rows only, either as once, few or many, or as a class for expanded clones.

D gene: TRBD1
V gene: TRBV13
clone size: .
J gene: TRBJ1-2
CDR3 DNA: TGTGCCAGCAGCTTAGGCCGGGACAGGGGGCTCTATGGCTACACCTTC
CDR3 protein: CASSLGRDRGLYGYTF

D gene: TRBD1
V gene: TRBV6-6
clone size: .
J gene: TRBJ1-4
CDR3 DNA: TGTGCCAGCAGCAGGACAGGGATTGGGGAAAAACTGTTTTTT
CDR3 protein: CASSRTGIGEKLFF

D gene: .
V gene: TRBV6-2/TRBV6-3
clone size: .
J gene: TRBJ2-7
CDR3 DNA: TGTGCCAGCAGTTACGGGCAGCTTTACGAGCAGTACTTC
CDR3 protein: CASSYGQLYEQYF

D gene: TRBD1
V gene: TRBV5-8
clone size: .
J gene: TRBJ1-5
CDR3 DNA: TGTGCCAGCAGCTTCATGTTAGGGGGCGATCAGCCCCAGCATTTT
CDR3 protein: CASSFMLGGDQPQHF

D gene: TRBD2
V gene: TRBV2
clone size: once
J gene: TRBJ2-3
CDR3 DNA: TGTGCCAGCAGTACTAGCGGGGCCAACACAGATACGCAGTATTTT
CDR3 protein: CASSTSGANTDTQYF

D gene: TRBD1
V gene: TRBV29-1
clone size: .
J gene: TRBJ1-2
CDR3 DNA: TGCAGCGTTGACCAGGGGGCCCCTTATGGCTACACCTTC
CDR3 protein: CSVDQGAPYGYTF

D gene: TRBD1
V gene: TRBV12-3/TRBV12-4
clone size: .
J gene: TRBJ2-7
CDR3 DNA: TGTGCCAGCAATGCCGGACAGGGATACGAGCAGTACTTC
CDR3 protein: CASNAGQGYEQYF

D gene: .
V gene: TRBV6-5
clone size: few
J gene: TRBJ2-5
CDR3 DNA: TGTGCCAGCAGTTACTCTGAGACCCAGTACTTC
CDR3 protein: CASSYSETQYF

D gene: TRBD1
V gene: TRBV5-4
clone size: .
J gene: TRBJ1-2
CDR3 DNA: TGTGCCAGCAGCCCTGATGGACAGGGCGCCTATGGCTACACCTTC
CDR3 protein: CASSPDGQGAYGYTF

D gene: .
V gene: TRBV6-1
clone size: .
J gene: TRBJ2-6
CDR3 DNA: TGTGCCAGCAGTGTTGGCGACAGAACTGGGGCCAACGTCCTGACTTTC
CDR3 protein: CASSVGDRTGANVLTF

D gene: TRBD1
V gene: TRBV29-1
clone size: .
J gene: TRBJ2-3
CDR3 DNA: TGCAGCGTTCAGGGGGTTCCGTCCACAGATACGCAGTATTTT
CDR3 protein: CSVQGVPSTDTQYF

D gene: .
V gene: TRBV15
clone size: .
J gene: TRBJ2-7
CDR3 DNA: TGTGCCACCAGCAGAGACCACCACAGGAACGAGCAGTACTTC
CDR3 protein: CATSRDHHRNEQYF

D gene: TRBD2
V gene: TRBV9
clone size: .
J gene: TRBJ2-3
CDR3 DNA: TGTGCCAGCAGCGTTTACGGACTAGCGGGGGGAAGGCCGCAGTATTTT
CDR3 protein: CASSVYGLAGGRPQYF

D gene: TRBD1
V gene: TRBV6-5
clone size: .
J gene: TRBJ2-5
CDR3 DNA: TGTGCCAGCAGGCCGCTACAGGGGGTTCAAGAGACCCAGTACTTC
CDR3 protein: CASRPLQGVQETQYF

D gene: .
V gene: TRBV18
clone size: .
J gene: TRBJ2-7
CDR3 DNA: TGTGCCAGCTCACCAGACATGGCCTACGAGCAGTACTTC
CDR3 protein: CASSPDMAYEQYF

D gene: .
V gene: TRBV6-5
clone size: .
J gene: TRBJ1-3
CDR3 DNA: TGTGCCAGCAGTTATTGGACGTCGACTGTTGGAAACACCATATATTTT
CDR3 protein: CASSYWTSTVGNTIYF

D gene: TRBD1
V gene: TRBV7-9
clone size: .
J gene: TRBJ2-3
CDR3 DNA: TGTGCCAGCAGCCGTTTTACCGGGACAGGGGGCACAGATACGCAGTATTTT
CDR3 protein: CASSRFTGTGGTDTQYF

D gene: .
V gene: TRBV4-2
clone size: .
J gene: TRBJ1-2
CDR3 DNA: TGTGCCAGCAGCCAAGATCTGGCGGCGGGGTTACCTATTAAGGGCTACACCTTC
CDR3 protein: CASSQDLAAGLPIKGYTF

D gene: .
V gene: TRBV7-2
clone size: .
J gene: TRBJ2-6
CDR3 DNA: TGTGCCAGCAGCCCTCGGGGGTCCTCTGGGGCCAACGTCCTGACTTTC
CDR3 protein: CASSPRGSSGANVLTF

D gene: TRBD2
V gene: TRBV30
clone size: .
J gene: TRBJ2-3
CDR3 DNA: TGTGCCTGGAGGGATAGCGGGAGGAGGACAGATACGCAGTATTTT
CDR3 protein: CAWRDSGRRTDTQYF

D gene: .
V gene: TRBV4-1
clone size: .
J gene: TRBJ1-1
CDR3 DNA: TGCGCCAGCAGCCAGAATACAGGGATTGAAGCTTTCTTT
CDR3 protein: CASSQNTGIEAFF

D gene: TRBD1
V gene: TRBV6-6
clone size: .
J gene: TRBJ2-1
CDR3 DNA: TGTGCCAGCAGCCCCACAGGGGTGGCCTACAATGAGCAGTTCTTC
CDR3 protein: CASSPTGVAYNEQFF

D gene: .
V gene: TRBV30
clone size: .
J gene: TRBJ1-4
CDR3 DNA: TGTGCCTGGAGTTTCCTAGGAACTAATGAAAAACTGTTTTTT
CDR3 protein: CAWSFLGTNEKLFF

D gene: .
V gene: TRBV5-6
clone size: .
J gene: TRBJ2-3
CDR3 DNA: TGTGCCAGCAGCAAAACGACAGACACAGATACGCAGTATTTT
CDR3 protein: CASSKTTDTDTQYF

D gene: .
V gene: TRBV7-9
clone size: .
J gene: TRBJ2-3
CDR3 DNA: TGTGCCAGCAGCTTAGTAGTCGGGAGTGAGCAAGATACGCAGTATTTT
CDR3 protein: CASSLVVGSEQDTQYF

D gene: .
V gene: TRBV6-1
clone size: .
J gene: TRBJ1-6
CDR3 DNA: TGTGCCAGCAGTGAAGCCTTTGGGAATTCACCCCTCCACTTT
CDR3 protein: CASSEAFGNSPLHF

D gene: .
V gene: TRBV5-1
clone size: once
J gene: TRBJ2-1
CDR3 DNA: TGCGCCAGCAGCTTGGAAACCAATGAGCAGTTCTTC
CDR3 protein: CASSLETNEQFF

D gene: TRBD1
V gene: TRBV5-4
clone size: .
J gene: TRBJ2-7
CDR3 DNA: TGTGCCAGCAGCTCAGCCGACAGGGCCGGCTACGAGCAGTACTTC
CDR3 protein: CASSSADRAGYEQYF

D gene: TRBD1
V gene: TRBV7-7
clone size: .
J gene: TRBJ2-7
CDR3 DNA: TGTGCTAGCAGCCCCGGACAGGGATCTAACGAGCAGTACTTC
CDR3 protein: CASSPGQGSNEQYF

D gene: TRBD2
V gene: TRBV2
clone size: .
J gene: TRBJ2-7
CDR3 DNA: TGTGCCAGCAGTGGTCTAGCGGGAGCCCACGAGCAGTACTTC
CDR3 protein: CASSGLAGAHEQYF

D gene: .
V gene: TRBV27
clone size: .
J gene: TRBJ1-5
CDR3 DNA: TGTGCCAGCAGTTCGGCGGGCCCAAATCAGCCCCAGCATTTT
CDR3 protein: CASSSAGPNQPQHF

D gene: TRBD2
V gene: TRBV5-1
clone size: .
J gene: TRBJ2-3
CDR3 DNA: TGCGCCAGCAGCGTACTAGCGGGGGGCACAGATACGCAGTATTTT
CDR3 protein: CASSVLAGGTDTQYF

D gene: TRBD1
V gene: TRBV6-6
clone size: .
J gene: TRBJ1-2
CDR3 DNA: TGTGCCAGCAGTCCCACAGGGGGCCCTTTAAGTGGCTACACCTTC
CDR3 protein: CASSPTGGPLSGYTF

D gene: .
V gene: TRBV21-1
clone size: .
J gene: TRBJ1-1
CDR3 DNA: TGTGCCAGCAGCACCTTACACAGGGGGGCTTTCTTT
CDR3 protein: CASSTLHRGAFF

D gene: .
V gene: TRBV7-2
clone size: few
J gene: TRBJ1-1
CDR3 DNA: TGTGCCAGCAGCCCCCAGCTAGAAGCTTTCTTT
CDR3 protein: CASSPQLEAFF

D gene: .
V gene: TRBV6-1
clone size: .
J gene: TRBJ1-6
CDR3 DNA: TGTGCCAGCAGTGAAAGACAGTTCTATAATTCACCCCTCCACTTT
CDR3 protein: CASSERQFYNSPLHF

D gene: .
V gene: TRBV5-1
clone size: .
J gene: TRBJ2-3
CDR3 DNA: TGCGCCAGCAGCTTGAACTGGGCGGGAAGGGCAGATACGCAGTATTTT
CDR3 protein: CASSLNWAGRADTQYF

D gene: .
V gene: TRBV7-2
clone size: .
J gene: TRBJ1-2
CDR3 DNA: TGTGCCAGCAGCTTCATCTCGGGAGACAACTATGGCTACACCTTC
CDR3 protein: CASSFISGDNYGYTF

D gene: .
V gene: TRBV21-1
clone size: once
J gene: TRBJ2-5
CDR3 DNA: TGTGCCCCCCGAGGCAGGGTCGGACCACAAGAGACCCAGTACTTC
CDR3 protein: CAPRGRVGPQETQYF

D gene: TRBD1
V gene: TRBV30
clone size: .
J gene: TRBJ1-1
CDR3 DNA: TGTGCCTGGTCTAGTGGGACAGTAGCTTTCTTT
CDR3 protein: CAWSSGTVAFF

D gene: .
V gene: TRBV6-5
clone size: .
J gene: TRBJ1-2
CDR3 DNA: TGTGCCAGCAGTTACTCTTTTAACGGGCCTGGCTACACCTTC
CDR3 protein: CASSYSFNGPGYTF

D gene: .
V gene: TRBV20-1
clone size: .
J gene: TRBJ2-2
CDR3 DNA: TGCAGTGCTAGTGACGACTCTAAAAAAACAGGTCCCGGGGAGCTGTTTTTT
CDR3 protein: CSASDDSKKTGPGELFF

D gene: TRBD2
V gene: TRBV7-2
clone size: .
J gene: TRBJ2-3
CDR3 DNA: TGTGCCAGCAGCAAACGAACTAGCGGGAGTTCCACAGATACGCAGTATTTT
CDR3 protein: CASSKRTSGSSTDTQYF

D gene: TRBD2
V gene: TRBV29-1
clone size: few
J gene: TRBJ2-7
CDR3 DNA: TGCAGCGTTAACAGGGTTAGCGGGGGGGAGCAGTACTTC
CDR3 protein: CSVNRVSGGEQYF